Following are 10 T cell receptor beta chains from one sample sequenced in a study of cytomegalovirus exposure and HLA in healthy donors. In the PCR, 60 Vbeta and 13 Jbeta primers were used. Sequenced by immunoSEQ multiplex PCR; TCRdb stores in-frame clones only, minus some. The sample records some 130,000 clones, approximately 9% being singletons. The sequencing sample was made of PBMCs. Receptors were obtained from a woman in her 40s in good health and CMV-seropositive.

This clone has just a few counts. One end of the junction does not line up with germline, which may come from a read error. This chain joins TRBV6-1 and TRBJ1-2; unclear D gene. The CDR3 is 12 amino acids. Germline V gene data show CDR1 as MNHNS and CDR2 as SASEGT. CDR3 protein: CAGSTVNYGYTF. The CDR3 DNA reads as TGTGCCGGCAGCACAGTTAACTATGGCTACACCTTC.

CDR3 region: CASSAGTGHTGELFF. CDR3 DNA: TGTGCCAGTAGCGCCGGGACAGGACACACCGGGGAGCTGTTTTTT. The J gene is TRBJ2-2, the V gene TRBV19, with 8 bases matching TRBD1. Germline CDR1 is LNHDA and CDR2 is SQIVND (reference sequence). There are 15 residues in the CDR3. The ends lost 6 bases at V and 3 bases at J; junction bases unmatched: 6.

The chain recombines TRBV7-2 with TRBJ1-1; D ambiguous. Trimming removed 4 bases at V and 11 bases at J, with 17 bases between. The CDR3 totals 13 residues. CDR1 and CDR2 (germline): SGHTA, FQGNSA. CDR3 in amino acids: CASSSLTPKTAFF. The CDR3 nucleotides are TGTGCCAGCAGCTCCCTGACTCCTAAAACGGCTTTCTTT.

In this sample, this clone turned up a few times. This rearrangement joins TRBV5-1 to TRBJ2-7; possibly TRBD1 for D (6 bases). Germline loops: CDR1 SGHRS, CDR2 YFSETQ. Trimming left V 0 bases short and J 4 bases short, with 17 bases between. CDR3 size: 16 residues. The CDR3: CASSLATGTHPYEQYF. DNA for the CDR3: TGCGCCAGCAGCTTGGCCACCGGGACACATCCATACGAGCAGTACTTC.

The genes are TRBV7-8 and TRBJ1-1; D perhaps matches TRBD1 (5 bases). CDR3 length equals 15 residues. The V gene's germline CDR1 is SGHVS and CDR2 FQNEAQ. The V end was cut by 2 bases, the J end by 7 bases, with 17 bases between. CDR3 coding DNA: TGTGCCAGCAGCTTATCACGGGTAGGGGCGAATGAAGCTTTCTTT. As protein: CASSLSRVGANEAFF.

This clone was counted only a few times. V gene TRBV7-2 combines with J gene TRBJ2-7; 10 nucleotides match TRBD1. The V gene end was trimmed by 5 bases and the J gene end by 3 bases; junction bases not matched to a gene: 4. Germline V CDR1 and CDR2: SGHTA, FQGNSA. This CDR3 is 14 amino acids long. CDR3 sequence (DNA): TGTGCCAGCAGCCCGACAGGGGGCATCTACGAGCAGTACTTC. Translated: CASSPTGGIYEQYF.

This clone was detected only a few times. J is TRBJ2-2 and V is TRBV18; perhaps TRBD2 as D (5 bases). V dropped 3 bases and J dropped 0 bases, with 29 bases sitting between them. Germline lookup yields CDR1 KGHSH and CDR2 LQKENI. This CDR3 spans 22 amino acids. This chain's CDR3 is CASSPRAGPAIPGIANTGELFF. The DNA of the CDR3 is TGTGCCAGCTCACCCCGGGCCGGGCCCGCAATTCCCGGGATAGCGAACACCGGGGAGCTGTTTTTT.

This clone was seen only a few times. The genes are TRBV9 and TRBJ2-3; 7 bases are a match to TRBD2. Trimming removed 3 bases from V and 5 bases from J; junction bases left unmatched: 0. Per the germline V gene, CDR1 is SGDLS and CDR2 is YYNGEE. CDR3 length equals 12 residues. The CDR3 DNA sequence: TGTGCCAGCAGCGGGGGGGGAGATACGCAGTATTTT. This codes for CASSGGGDTQYF. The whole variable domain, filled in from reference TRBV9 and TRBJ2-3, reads DSGVTQTPKHLITATGQRVTLRCSPRSGDLSVYWYQQSLDQGLQFLIQYYNGEERAKGNILERFSAQQFPDLHSELNLSSLELGDSALYFCASSGGGDTQYFGPGTRLTVL.

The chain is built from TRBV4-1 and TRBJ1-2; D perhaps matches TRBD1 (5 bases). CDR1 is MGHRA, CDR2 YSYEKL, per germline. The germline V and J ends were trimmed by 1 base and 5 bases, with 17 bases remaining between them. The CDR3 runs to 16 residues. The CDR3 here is CASSQGVGGGNYGYTF. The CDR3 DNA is TGCGCCAGCAGCCAAGGGGTCGGGGGGGGAAATTATGGCTACACCTTC.

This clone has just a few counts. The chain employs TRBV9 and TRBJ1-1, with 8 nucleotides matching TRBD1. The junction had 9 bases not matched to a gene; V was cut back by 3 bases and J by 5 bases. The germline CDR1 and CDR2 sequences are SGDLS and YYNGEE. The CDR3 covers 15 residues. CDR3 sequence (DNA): TGTGCCAGCAGCGCCTTAACAGGGGGACGGACTGAAGCTTTCTTT. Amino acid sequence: CASSALTGGRTEAFF.